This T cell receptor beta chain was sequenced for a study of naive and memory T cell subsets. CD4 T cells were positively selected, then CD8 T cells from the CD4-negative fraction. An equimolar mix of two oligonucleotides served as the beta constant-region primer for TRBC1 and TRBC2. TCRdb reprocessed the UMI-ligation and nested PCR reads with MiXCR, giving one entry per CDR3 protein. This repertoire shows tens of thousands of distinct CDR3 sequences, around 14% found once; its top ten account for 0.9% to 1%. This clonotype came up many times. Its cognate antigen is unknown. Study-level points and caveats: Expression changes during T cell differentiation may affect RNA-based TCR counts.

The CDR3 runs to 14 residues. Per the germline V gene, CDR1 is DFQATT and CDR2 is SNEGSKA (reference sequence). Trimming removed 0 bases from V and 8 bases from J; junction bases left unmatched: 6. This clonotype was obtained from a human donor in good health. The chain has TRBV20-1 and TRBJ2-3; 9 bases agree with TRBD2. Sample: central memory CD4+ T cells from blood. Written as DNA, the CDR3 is TGCAGTGCTAGAGATCGGGCGACTAGCGGTACGCAGTATTTT. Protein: CSARDRATSGTQYF.